This T cell receptor beta chain derives from a study of T cells in localized non-small cell lung cancer. Study conclusions and caveats: Heterogeneity stays possible, as sequencing covered only one tumor region. Paired adjacent lung recovered a median around 62 of the top 100 tumor clones. Clonality of T cells reached its maximum in uninvolved adjacent lung, surpassing tumor.

Points on this clone: No antigen is known for it.

Data came from immunoSEQ multiplex PCR; TCRdb stores just in-frame clones and leaves some out. This table holds tens of thousands of clones, roughly 90% found once. Germline V CDR1 and CDR2: SGHTA, FQGTGA. The CDR3 consists of 15 residues. V was cut by 0 bases and J by 3 bases, with 8 bases left in between. This receptor was identified in a man between 40 and 75 years old with stage I lung adenocarcinoma. The genes are TRBV7-3 and TRBJ2-2, with D possibly being TRBD1 (5 bases). The sample here was peripheral blood, taken before any cancer treatment. The CDR3 bases are TGTGCCAGCAGCTTAACAATCAGGGACACCGGGGAGCTGTTTTTT. Residues: CASSLTIRDTGELFF.